This T cell receptor (beta chain) was obtained from a study of multiple sclerosis patients with progressive multifocal leukoencephalopathy. V trimming: 3 bases; J trimming: 0 bases; junction bases outside the gene matches: 11. CDR3 length: 18 amino acids. CDR1 and CDR2 from the germline V gene are SGHVS and FNYEAQ. Study-level points and caveats: Before and during natalizumab, the clones expanded at PML already existed. At PML onset, no shared TRBV or TRBJ gene usage was seen.

A note on this clone: As yet, its antigen is unknown.

Time point specified: time of PML onset. All patients had prior interferon beta, and all PML patients were female. The data were produced by immunoSEQ multiplex PCR, yet TCRdb's version contains in-frame clones alone and is incomplete. The sample has 25,000 to 35,000 clones, about 90% seen once. This clonotype was obtained from a human donor with progressive multifocal leukoencephalopathy. The genes are TRBV7-6 and TRBJ1-3, with 7 bases matching TRBD1. Source: PBMCs, taken from a patient treated with natalizumab. As DNA, the CDR3 is TGTGCCAGCAGCTTGGGGTCAGGGGGGTCCTCCTCTGGAAACACCATATATTTT. Amino acid sequence: CASSLGSGGSSSGNTIYF.